This T cell receptor beta chain was sequenced in a study of shared clonotypes between healthy human individuals. General observations from the study: Richness estimates generally favored naive over memory subsets. The sole specimen, blood, was sampled, and tissue repertoires likely differ.

Per sorted-subset replicate PCR, input was approximately 210 ng DNA, representing some 30,000 T cell genomes. The protocol was immunoSEQ multiplex PCR, while the TCRdb copy is restricted to in-frame clones and leaves out a portion. The repertoire has millions of clones, roughly 95% of them found once; the top ten carry 0.13%. In regard to this clone: Its specificity is unknown.

The CDR3 is 16 residues long. Trimming left V 0 bases short and J 0 bases short, with 12 bases between. CDR1 SGDLS and CDR2 YYNGEE come from the germline V gene. Input material: naive CD4+ T cells sorted from blood. The subset here: CD45RA+ positively selected. V usage is TRBV9 and J usage is TRBJ1-1; a possible D gene is TRBD1 (6 bases). The receptor was isolated from a man aged 18 to 35 in good health. In DNA, the CDR3 is TGTGCCAGCAGCGTAGGGTTGGACAGACTGAACACTGAAGCTTTCTTT. Amino acids: CASSVGLDRLNTEAFF.